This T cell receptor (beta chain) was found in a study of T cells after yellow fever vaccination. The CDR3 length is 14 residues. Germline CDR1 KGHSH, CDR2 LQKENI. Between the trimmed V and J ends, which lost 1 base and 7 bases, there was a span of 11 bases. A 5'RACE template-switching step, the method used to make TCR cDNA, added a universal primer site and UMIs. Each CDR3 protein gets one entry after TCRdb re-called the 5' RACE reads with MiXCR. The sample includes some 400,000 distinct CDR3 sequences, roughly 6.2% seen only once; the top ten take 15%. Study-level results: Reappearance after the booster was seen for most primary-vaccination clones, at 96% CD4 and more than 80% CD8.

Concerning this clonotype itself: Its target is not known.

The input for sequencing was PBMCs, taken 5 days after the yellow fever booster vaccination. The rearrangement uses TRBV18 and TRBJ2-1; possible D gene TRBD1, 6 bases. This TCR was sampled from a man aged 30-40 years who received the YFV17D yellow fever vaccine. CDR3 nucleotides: TGTGCCAGCTCACCACGGGACACGGGGAATGAGCAGTTCTTC. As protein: CASSPRDTGNEQFF.